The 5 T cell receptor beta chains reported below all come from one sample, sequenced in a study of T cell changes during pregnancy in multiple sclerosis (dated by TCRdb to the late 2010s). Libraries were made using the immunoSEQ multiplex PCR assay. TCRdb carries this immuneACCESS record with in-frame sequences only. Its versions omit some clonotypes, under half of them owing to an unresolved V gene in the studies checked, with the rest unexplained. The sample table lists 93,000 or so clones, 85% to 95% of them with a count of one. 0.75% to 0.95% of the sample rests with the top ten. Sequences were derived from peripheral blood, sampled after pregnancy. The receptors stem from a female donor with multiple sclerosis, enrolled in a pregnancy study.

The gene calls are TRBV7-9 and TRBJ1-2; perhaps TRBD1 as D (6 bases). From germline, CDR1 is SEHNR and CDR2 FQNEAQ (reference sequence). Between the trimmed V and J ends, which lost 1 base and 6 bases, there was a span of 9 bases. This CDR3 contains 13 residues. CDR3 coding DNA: TGTGCCAGCAGCTTAGTAGCAGGGGATGGCTACACCTTC. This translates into CASSLVAGDGYTF. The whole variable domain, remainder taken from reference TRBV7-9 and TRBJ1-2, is DTGVSQNPRHKITKRGQNVTFRCDPISEHNRLYWYRQTLGQGPEFLTYFQNEAQLEKSRLLSDRFSAERPKGSFSTLEIQRTEQGDSAMYLCASSLVAGDGYTFGSGTRLTVV.

CDR3 sequence reads: CASSGTGPNTEAFF. The CDR3 coding sequence is TGTGCCAGCAGCGGGACAGGGCCGAACACTGAAGCTTTCTTT. This chain connects TRBV14 to TRBJ1-1; 9 bases line up with TRBD1. The CDR3 is made up of 14 amino acids. V was pared by 5 bases and J by 1 base, with 2 bases of the junction left unmatched. Germline assignment: CDR1 SGHDN and CDR2 FVKESK.

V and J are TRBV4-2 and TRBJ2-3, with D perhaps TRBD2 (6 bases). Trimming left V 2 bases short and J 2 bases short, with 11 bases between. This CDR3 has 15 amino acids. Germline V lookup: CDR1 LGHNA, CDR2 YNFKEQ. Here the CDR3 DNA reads TGTGCCAGCAGCCAAAACCGGGGGATCACAGATACGCAGTATTTT. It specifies CASSQNRGITDTQYF.

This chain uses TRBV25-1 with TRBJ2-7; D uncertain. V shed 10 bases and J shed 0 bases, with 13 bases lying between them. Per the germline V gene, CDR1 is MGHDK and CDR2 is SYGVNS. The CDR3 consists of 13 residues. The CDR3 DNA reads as TGTGCCACCGCAGAGGATGCCTCCTACGAGCAGTACTTC. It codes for CATAEDASYEQYF.

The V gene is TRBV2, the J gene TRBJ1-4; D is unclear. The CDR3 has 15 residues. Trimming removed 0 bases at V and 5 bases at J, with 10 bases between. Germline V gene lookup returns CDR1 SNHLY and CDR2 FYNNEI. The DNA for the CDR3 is TGTGCCAGCAGTGAAGCCGGGGTGCCGAATGAAAAACTGTTTTTT. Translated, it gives CASSEAGVPNEKLFF.